The 21 T cell receptor beta chains below were found in one sample sequenced in a study of CD8+CD57+ T cells in acquired aplastic anemia. Both TCR beta VDJ combination and CDR3 sequence profiling were carried out. Genomic DNA was the template for this profiling. TCRdb ran MiXCR on the reads and lists one entry per CDR3 protein. The sample has 200,000 to 250,000 distinct CDR3 sequences; 30% to 40% are singletons. The sequencing input was sorted CD4+, CD8+, or CD8+CD57+ T cells (not recorded which) from PBMCs. These receptors all stem from a human donor in good health, serving as a control.

This clonotype was seen a few times. The chain has TRBV11-2 and TRBJ2-1; unclear D gene. V was cut by 2 bases and J by 0 bases, with 11 bases left in between. The CDR3 contains 16 residues. Germline V gene lookup returns CDR1 SGHAT and CDR2 FQNNGV. The CDR3 region has the DNA TGTGCCAGCAGCTTACATGGGCCTCCCTCCTACAATGAGCAGTTCTTC. Residues: CASSLHGPPSYNEQFF.

This clonotype was detected ten times or more. This chain connects TRBV7-9 to TRBJ1-1, with D possibly TRBD1 on 5 matching bases. The germline CDR1 and CDR2 sequences are SEHNR and FQNEAQ (reference sequence). The V end lost 4 bases, the J end lost 3 bases, and 9 bases lay between the germline ends. The CDR3 loop spans 13 amino acids. CDR3 DNA sequence: TGTGCCAGCAGCTGGGACGGGTACACTGAAGCTTTCTTT. Encoded protein: CASSWDGYTEAFF.

This clonotype has only a few counts. The CDR3: CASSFKGLDQPQHF. CDR3 in DNA: TGTGCCAGCAGTTTCAAAGGGTTGGATCAGCCCCAGCATTTT. The rearrangement links TRBV12-3 or TRBV12-4 to TRBJ1-5; no firm D call. V shed 3 bases and J shed 5 bases, with 11 bases lying between them. There are 14 residues in the CDR3.

This clonotype has more than one count but fewer than ten. The chain recombines TRBV30 with TRBJ1-1, with D unresolved. This CDR3 region has 13 residues. V gave up 3 bases and J gave up 3 bases, with 11 bases separating them. The V gene's germline CDR1 is GTSNPN and CDR2 SVGIG (reference sequence). CDR3 amino acids: CAWRFDWDTEAFF. The CDR3 DNA follows: TGTGCCTGGAGGTTCGATTGGGACACTGAAGCTTTCTTT.

The rearrangement joins TRBV2 to TRBJ1-1; TRBD1 agrees at 9 bases. Trimming at V came to 7 bases and at J to 8 bases, leaving 8 bases not matched to a gene. This CDR3 is built from 13 residues. Germline V gene sequence: CDR1 SNHLY, CDR2 FYNNEI. The CDR3 nucleotides read TGTGCCAGCATGGGGCCCGGACAGGGGGAAGCTTTCTTT. It yields the protein CASMGPGQGEAFF.

Remarks on this clonotype: This likely comes from a read error, as the CDR3 has no conserved phenylalanine or tryptophan at its end. The limits of the CDR3 on the DNA are not certain, so only TCRdb's listed CDR3 is given. The chain joins TRBV19 to TRBJ2-3; the table names TRBD1, a call not compared with the DNA. The CDR3 extends over 10 residues, inclusive of both ends. Looked up from germline, CDR1 is LNHDA and CDR2 is SQIVND (reference sequence). The CDR3 loop reads CASSATGVWY.

The rearrangement joins TRBV20-1 to TRBJ2-7, with 9 bases fitting TRBD1. The CDR3 has 15 residues. Trimming removed 3 bases from V and 2 bases from J; junction bases left unmatched: 8. Germline lookup yields CDR1 DFQATT and CDR2 SNEGSKA (reference sequence). The CDR3 region is CSASDSGTGTYEQYF. DNA for the CDR3: TGCAGTGCTAGTGACTCCGGGACAGGGACCTACGAGCAGTACTTC.

This clonotype has ten or more counts. The chain combines TRBV6-2 or TRBV6-3 with TRBJ1-5; D is ambiguous. Germline loops: CDR1 MNHEY, CDR2 SVGEGT. This CDR3 has 12 residues. The V and J ends lost 6 bases and 0 bases respectively, with 3 bases between them. CDR3 DNA: TGTGCCAGCAGACCTAGCAATCAGCCCCAGCATTTT. Amino acids: CASRPSNQPQHF.

As concerns this clonotype: It may be a read error: a sequence one base away is much more abundant. The chain joins TRBV6-5 to TRBJ2-7; D perhaps matches TRBD1 (5 bases). The CDR3 sequence is 14 residues long. CDR1 is MNHEY, CDR2 SVGAGI, per germline. The V end lost 5 bases, the J end lost 2 bases, and 13 bases lay between the germline ends. The CDR3 loop is CASSHGRQPYEQYF. CDR3 in DNA: TGTGCCAGCAGTCACGGGCGACAGCCCTACGAGCAGTACTTC.

This clonotype showed up many times. V usage is TRBV19 and J usage is TRBJ1-5, with TRBD1 matching over 7 bases. V was pared by 3 bases and J by 5 bases, with 7 bases of the junction left unmatched. The CDR3 is made up of 15 amino acids. The V gene's germline CDR1 is LNHDA and CDR2 SQIVND (reference sequence). The CDR3 DNA reads as TGTGCCAGTAGTATTCTGACAGGGATATATCAGCCCCAGCATTTT. It encodes CASSILTGIYQPQHF.

This chain uses TRBV5-1 with TRBJ1-2; D unclear. Deletions cut 4 bases from V and 0 bases from J, with 16 bases between. CDR1 is SGHRS and CDR2 is YFSETQ in the germline V gene. CDR3 length: 16 amino acids. CDR3 DNA: TGCGCCAGCAGCGAGCTTCCACTGATCTCTAACTATGGCTACACCTTC. It encodes CASSELPLISNYGYTF.

This clonotype was found many times. V and J are TRBV20-1 and TRBJ2-7; no clear D. This CDR3 spans 13 amino acids. Germline lookup yields CDR1 DFQATT and CDR2 SNEGSKA (reference sequence). Between the trimmed V and J ends, which lost 4 bases and 3 bases, there was a span of 13 bases. The CDR3, as DNA: TGCAGTGCTACAGCGCCCAACGACTACGAGCAGTACTTC. It is translated as CSATAPNDYEQYF.

V is TRBV15 and J is TRBJ2-3, with TRBD2 identical over 10 bases. Germline V lookup: CDR1 LNHNV, CDR2 YYDKDF (reference sequence). Trimming cost V 0 bases and J 5 bases; bases outside gene matches: 5. The CDR3 has 16 amino acids. The CDR3 DNA reads TGTGCCACCAGCAGAGAAGAGCGGGGGGGCCAAGATACGCAGTATTTT. Its translation is CATSREERGGQDTQYF.

This clonotype was recorded many times. This rearrangement joins TRBV25-1 to TRBJ1-3; D is perhaps TRBD1 (6 bases). The CDR3 extends over 17 amino acids. Trimming removed 2 bases from V and 4 bases from J, with 18 bases in between. Germline CDR1 is MGHDK and CDR2 is SYGVNS. The CDR3 here is CASSEETRGQFGNTIYF. CDR3 coding DNA: TGTGCCAGCAGTGAAGAGACTCGGGGGCAGTTCGGAAACACCATATATTTT. Complete variable domain (other parts from reference TRBV25-1 and TRBJ1-3): EADIYQTPRYLVIGTGKKITLECSQTMGHDKMYWYQQDPGMELHLIHYSYGVNSTEKGDLSSESTVSRIRTEHFPLTLESARPSHTSQYLCASSEETRGQFGNTIYFGEGSWLTVV.

For this clonotype: Since a much larger clone is just one base distant, this may be a read error. This rearrangement joins TRBV9 to TRBJ2-5; D may be TRBD1 or TRBD2 (5 bases each). This CDR3 has 14 amino acids. Germline CDR1 SGDLS, CDR2 YYNGEE. V lost 4 bases, J lost 2 bases, and 12 bases lay in between. Here the CDR3 DNA reads TGTGCCAGCAGCAGAGGGGCGACTCAAGAGACCCAGTACTTC. Translating it yields CASSRGATQETQYF.

V usage is TRBV2 and J usage is TRBJ1-2; the match to TRBD1 covers 7 bases. This CDR3 contains 15 residues. Germline V gives CDR1 SNHLY, CDR2 FYNNEI. J lost 6 bases, V lost 1 base, and 8 bases had no gene match. This CDR3 reads CASSEGRGLVDGYTF. DNA of the CDR3: TGTGCCAGCAGTGAAGGTAGGGGGCTGGTTGATGGCTACACCTTC.

The chain carries TRBV6-2 or TRBV6-3 and TRBJ1-5; 10 bases match TRBD1. The V gene's germline CDR1 is MNHEY and CDR2 SVGEGT. The CDR3 covers 18 residues. V lost 3 bases to trimming and J lost 5 bases; unmatched junction nucleotides: 13. CDR3 protein: CASSYEGQGWFGDQPQHF. The CDR3 DNA is TGTGCCAGCAGTTATGAGGGACAGGGGTGGTTTGGGGATCAGCCCCAGCATTTT.

The V call is TRBV7-3, the J call TRBJ2-2; 13 bases line up with TRBD2. The CDR3 has 20 amino acids. V dropped 0 bases and J dropped 6; count of bases not matched to a gene: 13. CDR1 is SGHTA and CDR2 is FQGTGA in the germline V gene. In nucleotides, the CDR3 is TGTGCCAGCAGCTTAACCCCCCGGTTCACTAGCGGGGGGGTTCCCGGGGAGCTGTTTTTT. Protein product: CASSLTPRFTSGGVPGELFF.

This clonotype has just one count. The J gene is TRBJ1-2, the V gene TRBV10-3; 7 positions match TRBD1. Germline trimming cut 0 bases from V and 5 bases from J; bases unmatched to any gene: 9. The V gene's germline CDR1 is ENHRY and CDR2 SYGVKD. The CDR3 runs 16 residues. CDR3 sequence (DNA): TGTGCCATCAGTGAGTCTCGGTTTGGGGGACAGTATGGCTACACCTTC. Amino acid sequence: CAISESRFGGQYGYTF.

In nucleotides, the CDR3 is TGTGCCACCAGCAGAGAACCTGTGAACACTGAAGCTTTCTTT. This codes for CATSREPVNTEAFF. The V call is TRBV15, the J call TRBJ1-1; no reliable D call. CDR3 size: 14 residues. V gave up 0 bases and J gave up 0 bases, with 5 bases separating them. CDR1 and CDR2 (germline): LNHNV, YYDKDF (reference sequence).

This clonotype came up many times. The chain carries TRBV20-1 and TRBJ2-1; 14 nucleotides align to TRBD2. This CDR3 is built from 17 residues. Germline loops: CDR1 DFQATT, CDR2 SNEGSKA (reference sequence). Trimming cost V 5 bases and J 9 bases; bases outside gene matches: 15. CDR3 sequence: CSAAERRTSGRMGEQFF. The CDR3 DNA reads as TGCAGTGCTGCTGAACGAAGGACTAGCGGGAGGATGGGTGAGCAGTTCTTC.